A selection of T cell receptor beta chains follows, all from one sample in a study of cytomegalovirus exposure and HLA in healthy donors. The data were produced by immunoSEQ multiplex PCR, yet TCRdb's version contains in-frame clones alone and is incomplete. The sample yields roughly 200,000 clones, about four fifths seen once. The sequencing input was PBMCs. Source of these receptors: a female donor in good health and CMV-seronegative. Both conserved end residues are part of each CDR3. Each record gives: D gene, J gene, clone size, V gene, CDR3 protein, CDR3 DNA. The D gene is left open where the match is weak. Where a row states a size, it is once, few, many or the class of an expanded clone; other rows omit it.

TRBD1 | TRBJ1-1 | once | TRBV5-1 | CASSPGQGPTEAFF | TGCGCCAGCAGCCCCGGACAGGGCCCGACTGAAGCTTTCTTT
TRBD2 | TRBJ2-2 | . | TRBV7-7 | CASGRRAGELFF | TGTGCTAGCGGGAGGCGGGCCGGGGAGCTGTTTTTT
. | TRBJ1-4 | . | TRBV14 | CASSQEFLYDRNEKLFF | TGTGCCAGCAGCCAAGAATTCCTCTACGACAGAAATGAAAAACTGTTTTTT
TRBD1 | TRBJ1-2 | . | TRBV29-1 | CSAMTGGSGGYTF | TGCAGCGCCATGACAGGGGGCTCCGGTGGCTACACCTTC
. | TRBJ1-1 | once | TRBV10-3 | CAISGEESEAFF | TGTGCCATCAGTGGCGAGGAATCTGAAGCTTTCTTT
TRBD1 | TRBJ2-7 | . | TRBV11-3 | CASSSGTGTFSEQYF | TGTGCCAGCAGCTCCGGGACAGGGACGTTCTCCGAGCAGTACTTC
. | TRBJ1-4 | . | TRBV19 | CASTLPRWGGEKLFF | TGTGCCAGTACCCTACCTCGGTGGGGAGGTGAAAAACTGTTTTTT
. | TRBJ2-3 | . | TRBV10-2 | CASSGSLDTQYF | TGCGCCAGCAGTGGGTCACTAGATACGCAGTATTTT
TRBD2 | TRBJ2-7 | . | TRBV19 | CASSIGFSGVAYEQYF | TGTGCCAGTAGTATAGGATTCAGCGGGGTGGCCTACGAGCAGTACTTC
TRBD2 | TRBJ2-7 | . | TRBV4-2 | CASSQERLAGGEQYF | TGTGCCAGCAGCCAAGAGCGCCTAGCGGGAGGCGAGCAGTACTTC
TRBD1 | TRBJ1-2 | . | TRBV2 | CASEASPGTGGFSYTF | TGTGCCAGCGAAGCTTCCCCTGGAACAGGGGGCTTTAGCTACACCTTC
TRBD1 | TRBJ1-1 | . | TRBV18 | CASSPGQGVAEAFF | TGTGCCAGCTCACCTGGACAGGGGGTCGCTGAAGCTTTCTTT
. | TRBJ1-2 | . | TRBV7-8 | CASSLRAQGDYGYTF | TGTGCCAGCAGCTTACGTGCCCAGGGTGACTATGGCTACACCTTC
TRBD1 | TRBJ1-2 | . | TRBV29-1 | CSVEEGQGNGYTF | TGCAGCGTTGAGGAGGGACAGGGCAATGGCTACACCTTC
. | TRBJ2-7 | . | TRBV30 | CAWSIPGRKYEQYF | TGTGCCTGGAGTATTCCGGGTCGTAAGTACGAGCAGTACTTC
. | TRBJ2-3 | . | TRBV30 | CAWSFGGTDTQYF | TGTGCCTGGAGTTTCGGTGGCACAGATACGCAGTATTTT
. | TRBJ2-6 | . | TRBV28 | CASRLGGAGGANVLTF | TGTGCCAGCAGATTGGGAGGTGCTGGTGGGGCCAACGTCCTGACTTTC